The clone carrying this T cell receptor (beta chain) appeared a single time. The data were produced by immunoSEQ multiplex PCR, yet TCRdb's version contains in-frame clones alone and is incomplete. The data contain tens of thousands of clones, 95% to 98% of them singletons. These data are taken from a study of technical replicates of blood from a handful of donors. The trim removed 2 bases at V and 6 bases at J, leaving 8 bases unmatched. This CDR3 is built from 15 residues. The germline V gene encodes CDR1 ENHRY and CDR2 SYGVKD. Sequencing used T cells isolated from PBMCs. This TCR derives from a human donor in good health. The V gene is TRBV10-3, the J gene TRBJ1-2; TRBD1 matches 8 bases. The CDR3 loop is CAISELTGGINGYTF. In DNA, the CDR3 is TGTGCCATCAGTGAGCTTACAGGGGGAATAAATGGCTACACCTTC.